The 14 T cell receptor beta chains below come from one sample, sequenced in a study of T cells in Graves' hyperthyroidism and ophthalmopathy. RNA transcripts yielded amplified TCR beta CDR3 regions. With the HTBI primer set, the TCR CDR3 went through a first round of RT-PCR. Via MiXCR, TCRdb re-called the multiplex PCR reads, giving one row per CDR3 protein. Of about 610,000 distinct CDR3 sequences listed, roughly 46% are singletons. Source material: peripheral blood or thyroid tissue (not recorded which). The origin of the receptors is a woman aged 18-29 years with Graves' hyperthyroidism.

This clonotype was observed many times. The chain is built from TRBV5-1 and TRBJ2-6; a weak D match, TRBD1 (5 bases). V dropped 1 base and J dropped 3 bases, with 8 bases sitting between them. The CDR3 consists of 15 residues. Germline loops: CDR1 SGHRS, CDR2 YFSETQ. CDR3 loop: CASSLIGVGANVLTF. In DNA form, the CDR3 reads TGCGCCAGCAGCTTGATAGGGGTTGGGGCCAACGTCCTGACTTTC.

This clonotype was counted many times. The chain carries TRBV20-1 and TRBJ1-5, with D unclear. Germline V CDR1 and CDR2: DFQATT, SNEGSKA (reference sequence). There are 15 residues in the CDR3. Trimming removed 0 bases at V and 4 bases at J, with 13 bases between. For the CDR3, the DNA is TGCAGTGCTAGAGATTCTTCAAGGAGGAATCAGCCCCAGCATTTT. Its translation: CSARDSSRRNQPQHF.

Ten or more counts support this clonotype. The gene calls are TRBV9 and TRBJ2-2, with D uncertain. V gave up 0 bases and J gave up 8 bases, with 8 bases separating them. This CDR3 is built from 13 residues. The germline gives CDR1 SGDLS, CDR2 YYNGEE. CDR3 nucleotides: TGTGCCAGCAGCGTAGCGTCCCTGGGGGAGCTGTTTTTT. It encodes CASSVASLGELFF.

There are a few counts of this clonotype. This chain joins TRBV15 and TRBJ2-7; no reliable D call. V shed 6 bases and J shed 7 bases, with 19 bases lying between them. Germline V gives CDR1 LNHNV, CDR2 YYDKDF (reference sequence). This CDR3 region has 14 residues. CDR3 in amino acids: CATRRRTETGEQYF. CDR3 nucleotide sequence: TGTGCCACCAGGAGACGGACGGAGACGGGTGAGCAGTACTTC.

This sequence joins TRBV29-1 and TRBJ2-5; TRBD2 aligns across 7 bases. CDR1 and CDR2 from the germline V gene are SQVTM and ANQGSEA. The CDR3 totals 11 residues. V lost 5 bases to trimming and J lost 7 bases; unmatched junction nucleotides: 4. The CDR3: CSVTSAGTQYF. The CDR3 nucleotides are TGCAGCGTTACTAGCGCGGGGACCCAGTACTTC.

This chain uses TRBV20-1 with TRBJ1-1, with 10 nucleotides matching TRBD1. Germline values: CDR1 DFQATT, CDR2 SNEGSKA (reference sequence). There are 14 residues in the CDR3. Trimming took 4 bases from V and 5 from J; bases not matched to a gene: 7. CDR3 sequence (DNA): TGCAGTGCTAATCTCCCGGACAGGGGGACTGAAGCTTTCTTT. Amino acids: CSANLPDRGTEAFF.

V is TRBV7-8 and J is TRBJ1-3; D remains ambiguous. Germline-derived CDR1 and CDR2 are SGHVS and FQNEAQ. The CDR3 is made up of 15 amino acids. V was pared by 5 bases and J by 8 bases, with 19 bases between. The CDR3 loop is CASSPPTVYGYTIYF. The CDR3 DNA sequence: TGTGCCAGCAGCCCCCCGACGGTCTATGGCTACACCATATATTTT.

In its sample, this clonotype was seen many times. The chain carries TRBV11-1 and TRBJ2-7; D remains unclear. This CDR3 has 15 residues. Germline V lookup: CDR1 SGHAT, CDR2 FQDESV (reference sequence). Trimming took off 2 bases at V and 6 bases at J, with 17 bases between the two ends. The CDR3 spells CASSLFRPMSGEQYF. For the CDR3, the DNA is TGTGCCAGCAGCTTATTCCGTCCCATGTCAGGCGAGCAGTACTTC.

V usage is TRBV20-1 and J usage is TRBJ2-7, with TRBD1 matching 10 bases. CDR1 is DFQATT and CDR2 is SNEGSKA in the germline V gene (reference sequence). V lost 2 bases and J lost 3; bases outside the gene matches: 7. The CDR3 spans 15 residues. The CDR3 DNA reads TGCAGTGCTAGACCGACAGGGGGCTGGGACTACGAGCAGTACTTC. Protein product: CSARPTGGWDYEQYF.

This clonotype was counted ten times or more. CDR3 residues: CAWWTGNEQYF. The DNA of the CDR3 is TGTGCCTGGTGGACAGGGAACGAGCAGTACTTC. This chain links TRBV30 with TRBJ2-7, with TRBD1 matching over 8 bases. Germline loops: CDR1 GTSNPN, CDR2 SVGIG (reference sequence). The CDR3 has 11 residues. Unmatched junction bases numbered 2, after V lost 5 bases and J lost 5 bases.

V gene TRBV7-3 combines with J gene TRBJ2-7; 7 bases are a match to TRBD1. V shed 1 base and J 2 bases; nucleotides not matched to a gene: 8. The CDR3 has 16 amino acids. Germline loops: CDR1 SGHTA, CDR2 FQGTGA. The CDR3 DNA follows: TGTGCCAGCAGCTTAAAGACAGGGCCTCTCCCCTACGAGCAGTACTTC. It codes for CASSLKTGPLPYEQYF.

This clonotype was counted at least ten times. V and J are TRBV19 and TRBJ1-1; weak D call: TRBD1 (6 bases). V lost 1 base and J lost 2, with 14 bases in between. This CDR3 has 16 residues. The germline gives CDR1 LNHDA, CDR2 SQIVND (reference sequence). The CDR3 DNA is TGTGCCAGTAGTATAGGGGTGGACAGACACAACACTGAAGCTTTCTTT. Translated: CASSIGVDRHNTEAFF. Combining the CDR3 with reference TRBV19 and TRBJ1-1 gives the whole variable domain DGGITQSPKYLFRKEGQNVTLSCEQNLNHDAMYWYRQDPGQGLRLIYYSQIVNDFQKGDIAEGYSVSREKKESFPLTVTSAQKNPTAFYLCASSIGVDRHNTEAFFGQGTRLTVV.

The chain joins TRBV24-1 to TRBJ2-5; D might be TRBD2 (6 bases). Germline CDR1 KGHDR, CDR2 SFDVKD. The CDR3 sequence is 12 residues long. V gave up 9 bases and J gave up 5 bases, with 12 bases separating them. The CDR3 is CATSRLDETQYF. DNA of the CDR3: TGTGCCACCTCGCGACTAGACGAGACCCAGTACTTC.

The chain joins TRBV2 to TRBJ1-1, with D maybe TRBD1 (5 bases). This CDR3 contains 16 residues. Germline CDR1 reads SNHLY; CDR2 reads FYNNEI. Trimming stripped 4 bases from V and 6 bases from J, with 21 bases between. In DNA, the CDR3 is TGTGCCAGCAGTGCCGTCAACCCCAGACAGTGGGCTGAAGCTTTCTTT. It specifies CASSAVNPRQWAEAFF.